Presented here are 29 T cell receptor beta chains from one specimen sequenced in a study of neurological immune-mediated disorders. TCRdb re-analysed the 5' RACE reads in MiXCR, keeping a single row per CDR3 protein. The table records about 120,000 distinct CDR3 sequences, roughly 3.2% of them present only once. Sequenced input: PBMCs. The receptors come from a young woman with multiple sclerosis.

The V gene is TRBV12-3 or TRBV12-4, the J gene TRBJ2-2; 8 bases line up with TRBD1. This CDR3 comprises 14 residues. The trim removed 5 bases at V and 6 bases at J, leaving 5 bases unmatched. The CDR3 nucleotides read TGTGCCAGCAGTACGACAGGGGACGCCGGGGAGCTGTTTTTT. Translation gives CASSTTGDAGELFF.

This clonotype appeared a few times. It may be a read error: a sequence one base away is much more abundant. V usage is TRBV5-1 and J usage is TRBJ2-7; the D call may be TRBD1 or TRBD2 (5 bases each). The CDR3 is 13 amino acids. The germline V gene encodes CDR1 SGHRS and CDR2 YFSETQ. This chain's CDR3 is CASKVEGTYEKYF. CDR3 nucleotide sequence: TGCGCCAGCAAGGTGGAAGGGACCTACGAGAAGTACTTC.

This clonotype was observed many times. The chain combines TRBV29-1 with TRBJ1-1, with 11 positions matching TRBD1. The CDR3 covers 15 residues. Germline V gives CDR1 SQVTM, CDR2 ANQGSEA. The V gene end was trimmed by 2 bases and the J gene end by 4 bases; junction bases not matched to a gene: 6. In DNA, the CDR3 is TGCAGCGTTGAATCGGGGACAGGGGGGAGCACTGAAGCTTTCTTT. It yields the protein CSVESGTGGSTEAFF.

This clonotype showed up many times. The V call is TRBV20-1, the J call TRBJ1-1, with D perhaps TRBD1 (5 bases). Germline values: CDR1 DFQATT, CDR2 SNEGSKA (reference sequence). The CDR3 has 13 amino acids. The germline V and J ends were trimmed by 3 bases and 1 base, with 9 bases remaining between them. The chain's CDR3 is CSASRGGNTEAFF. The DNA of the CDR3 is TGCAGTGCTAGCCGGGGCGGGAACACTGAAGCTTTCTTT.

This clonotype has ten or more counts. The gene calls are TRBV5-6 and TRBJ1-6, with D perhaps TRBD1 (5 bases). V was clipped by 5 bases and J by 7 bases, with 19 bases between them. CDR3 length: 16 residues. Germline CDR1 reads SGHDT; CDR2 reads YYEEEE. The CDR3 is CASSSPIRVANSPLHF. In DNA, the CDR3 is TGTGCCAGCAGTTCACCAATCAGGGTGGCCAATTCACCCCTCCACTTT.

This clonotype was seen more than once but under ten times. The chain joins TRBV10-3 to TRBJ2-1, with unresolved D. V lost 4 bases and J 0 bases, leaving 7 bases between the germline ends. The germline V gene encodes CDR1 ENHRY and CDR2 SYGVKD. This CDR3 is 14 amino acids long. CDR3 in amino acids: CAISVGDSYNEQFF. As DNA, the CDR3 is TGTGCCATCAGTGTCGGAGACTCCTACAATGAGCAGTTCTTC.

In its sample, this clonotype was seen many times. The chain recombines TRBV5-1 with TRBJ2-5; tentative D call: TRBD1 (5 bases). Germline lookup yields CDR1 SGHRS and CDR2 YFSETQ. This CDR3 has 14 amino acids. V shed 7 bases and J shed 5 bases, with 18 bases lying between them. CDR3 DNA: TGCGCCAGCGGGAAGGGGCGCGAGAGGGAGACCCAGTACTTC. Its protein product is CASGKGRERETQYF.

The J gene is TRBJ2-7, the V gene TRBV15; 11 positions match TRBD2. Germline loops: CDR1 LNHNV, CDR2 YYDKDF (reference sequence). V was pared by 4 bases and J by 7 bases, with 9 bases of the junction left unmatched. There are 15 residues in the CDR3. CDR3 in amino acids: CATSIILAGGREQYF. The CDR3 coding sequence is TGTGCCACCAGCATAATCCTAGCGGGAGGTAGGGAGCAGTACTTC.

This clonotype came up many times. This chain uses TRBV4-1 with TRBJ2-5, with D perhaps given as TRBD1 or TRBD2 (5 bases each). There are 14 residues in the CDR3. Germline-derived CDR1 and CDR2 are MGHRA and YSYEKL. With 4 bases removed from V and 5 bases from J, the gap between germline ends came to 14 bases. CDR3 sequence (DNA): TGCGCCAGCAGCCTGGGGGTTCGAGGGGAGACCCAGTACTTC. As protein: CASSLGVRGETQYF.

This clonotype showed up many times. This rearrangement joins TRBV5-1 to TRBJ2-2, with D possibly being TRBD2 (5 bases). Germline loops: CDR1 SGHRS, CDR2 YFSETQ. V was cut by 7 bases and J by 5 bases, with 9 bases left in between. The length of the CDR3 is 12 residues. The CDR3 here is CASGSWTGELFF. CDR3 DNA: TGCGCCAGCGGGAGTTGGACCGGGGAGCTGTTTTTT. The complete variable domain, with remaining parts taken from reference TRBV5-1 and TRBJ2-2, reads KAGVTQTPRYLIKTRGQQVTLSCSPISGHRSVSWYQQTPGQGLQFLFEYFSETQRNKGNFPGRFSGRQFSNSRSEMNVSTLELGDSALYLCASGSWTGELFFGEGSRLTVL.

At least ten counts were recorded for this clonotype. The CDR3 sequence: CASSQGPSGGGELFF. The CDR3 DNA follows: TGTGCCAGCAGCCAAGGACCTAGCGGCGGCGGGGAGCTGTTTTTT. The chain is built from TRBV3-1 and TRBJ2-2; 7 bases map to TRBD2. Germline CDR1 and CDR2: LGHDT and YNNKEL (reference sequence). The V gene end was trimmed by 1 base and the J gene end by 7 bases; junction bases not matched to a gene: 6. The CDR3 extends over 15 amino acids.

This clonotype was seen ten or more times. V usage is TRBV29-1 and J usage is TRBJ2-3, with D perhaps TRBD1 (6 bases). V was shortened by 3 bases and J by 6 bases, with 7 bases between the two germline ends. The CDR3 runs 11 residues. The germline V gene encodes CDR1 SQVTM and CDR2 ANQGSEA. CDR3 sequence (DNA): TGCAGCGTTGATAGGGGGGATACGCAGTATTTT. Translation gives CSVDRGDTQYF.

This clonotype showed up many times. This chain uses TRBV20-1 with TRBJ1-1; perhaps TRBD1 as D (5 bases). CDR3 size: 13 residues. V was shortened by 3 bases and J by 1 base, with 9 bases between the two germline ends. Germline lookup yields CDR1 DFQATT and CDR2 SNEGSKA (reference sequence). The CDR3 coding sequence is TGCAGTGCTAGTATCCAGGGGAACACTGAAGCTTTCTTT. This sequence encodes CSASIQGNTEAFF.

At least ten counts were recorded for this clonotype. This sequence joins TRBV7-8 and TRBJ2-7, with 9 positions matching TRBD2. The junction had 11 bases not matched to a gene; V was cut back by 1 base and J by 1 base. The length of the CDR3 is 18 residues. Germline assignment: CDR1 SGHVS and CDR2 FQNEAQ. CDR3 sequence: CASSLGLAGSSPSYEQYF. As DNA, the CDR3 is TGTGCCAGCAGCTTAGGTCTAGCGGGATCCTCGCCTTCCTACGAGCAGTACTTC.

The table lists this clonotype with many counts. For the CDR3, the DNA is TGCAGTGCCAGGAGTCCGGGACAGGGCGAACCTAGTCAGCCCCAGCATTTT. It is translated as CSARSPGQGEPSQPQHF. The chain joins TRBV20-1 to TRBJ1-5; 9 positions match TRBD1. With V trimmed by 6 bases and J by 6 bases, 18 bases remained unmatched. The CDR3 runs 17 residues. Germline V gene lookup returns CDR1 DFQATT and CDR2 SNEGSKA (reference sequence).

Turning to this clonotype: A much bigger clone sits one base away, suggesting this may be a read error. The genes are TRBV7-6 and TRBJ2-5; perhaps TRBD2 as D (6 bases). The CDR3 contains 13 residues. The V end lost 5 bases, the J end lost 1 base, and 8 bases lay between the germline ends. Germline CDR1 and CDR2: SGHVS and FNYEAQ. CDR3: CASSPGLQETQYF. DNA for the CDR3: TGTGCCAGCAGCCCGGGACTCCAAGAGACCCAGTACTTC.

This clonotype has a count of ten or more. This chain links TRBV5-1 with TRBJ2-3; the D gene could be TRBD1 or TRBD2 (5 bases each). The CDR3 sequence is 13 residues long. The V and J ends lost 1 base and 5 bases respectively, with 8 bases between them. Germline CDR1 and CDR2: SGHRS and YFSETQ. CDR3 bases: TGCGCCAGCAGCTTGTTTGGGGGAGATACGCAGTATTTT. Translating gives CASSLFGGDTQYF.

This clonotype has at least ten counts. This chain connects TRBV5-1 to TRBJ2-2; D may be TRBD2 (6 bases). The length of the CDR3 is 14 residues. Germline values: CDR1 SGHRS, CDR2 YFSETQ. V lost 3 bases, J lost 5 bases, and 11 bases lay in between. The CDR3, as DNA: TGCGCCAGCAGCTCGTCGACTAGGACCGGGGAGCTGTTTTTT. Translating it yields CASSSSTRTGELFF.

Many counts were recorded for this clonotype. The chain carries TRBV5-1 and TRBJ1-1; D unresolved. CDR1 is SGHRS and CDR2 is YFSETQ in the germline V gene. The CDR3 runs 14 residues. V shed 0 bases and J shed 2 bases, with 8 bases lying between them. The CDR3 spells CASSLGIINTEAFF. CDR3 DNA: TGCGCCAGCAGCTTGGGGATAATCAACACTGAAGCTTTCTTT.

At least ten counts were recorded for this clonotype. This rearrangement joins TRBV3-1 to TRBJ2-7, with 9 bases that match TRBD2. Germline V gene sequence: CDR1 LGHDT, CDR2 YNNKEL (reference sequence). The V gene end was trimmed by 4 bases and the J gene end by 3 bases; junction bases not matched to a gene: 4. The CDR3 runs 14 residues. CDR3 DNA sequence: TGTGCCAGCAGCCGCGAACTAGCGGGCTACGAGCAGTACTTC. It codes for CASSRELAGYEQYF.

CDR3 loop: CASSQGPRGKNIQYF. The CDR3, as DNA: TGTGCCAGCTCACAGGGACCGAGGGGCAAAAACATTCAGTACTTC. The rearrangement uses TRBV18 and TRBJ2-4; D may match TRBD1 or TRBD2 (5 bases each). This CDR3 region has 15 residues. Trimming took off 4 bases at V and 3 bases at J, with 13 bases between the two ends. The V gene's germline CDR1 is KGHSH and CDR2 LQKENI.

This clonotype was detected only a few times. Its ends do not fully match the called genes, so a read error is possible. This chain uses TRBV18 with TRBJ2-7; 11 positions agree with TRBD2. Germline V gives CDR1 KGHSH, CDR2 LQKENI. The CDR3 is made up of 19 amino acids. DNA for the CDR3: TGTGCCAGCTCACCGTTTAGCGGGAGGGCCCTTGTAACCTCCGACGAGCAGTACTTC. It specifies CASSPFSGRALVTSDEQYF.

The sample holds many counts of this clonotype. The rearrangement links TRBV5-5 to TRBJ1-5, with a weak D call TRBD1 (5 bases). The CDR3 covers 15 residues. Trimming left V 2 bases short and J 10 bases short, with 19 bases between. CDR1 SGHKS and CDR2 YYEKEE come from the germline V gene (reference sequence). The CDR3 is CASSFGTPGLVPQHF. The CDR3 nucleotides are TGTGCCAGCAGCTTCGGGACGCCCGGTTTAGTTCCCCAGCATTTT.

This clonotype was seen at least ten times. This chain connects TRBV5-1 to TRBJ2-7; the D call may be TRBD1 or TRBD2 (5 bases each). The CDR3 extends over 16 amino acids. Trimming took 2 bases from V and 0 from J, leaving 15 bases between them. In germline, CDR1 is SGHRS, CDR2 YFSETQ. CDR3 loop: CASSLGSRDGSYEQYF. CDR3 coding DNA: TGCGCCAGCAGCTTAGGGTCCCGGGACGGCTCCTACGAGCAGTACTTC.

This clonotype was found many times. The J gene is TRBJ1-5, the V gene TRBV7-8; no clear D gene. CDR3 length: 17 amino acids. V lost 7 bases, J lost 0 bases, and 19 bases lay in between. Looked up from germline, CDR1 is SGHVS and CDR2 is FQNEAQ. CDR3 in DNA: TGTGCCAGCAACTCGCTGGCCCAGAAGGATAGCAATCAGCCCCAGCATTTT. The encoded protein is CASNSLAQKDSNQPQHF.

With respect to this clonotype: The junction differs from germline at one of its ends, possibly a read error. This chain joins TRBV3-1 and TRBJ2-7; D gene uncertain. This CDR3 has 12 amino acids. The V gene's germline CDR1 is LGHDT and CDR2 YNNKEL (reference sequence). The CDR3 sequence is CDSSTRPYEQYF. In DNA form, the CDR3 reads TGTGACAGCAGCACTCGACCCTACGAGCAGTACTTC.

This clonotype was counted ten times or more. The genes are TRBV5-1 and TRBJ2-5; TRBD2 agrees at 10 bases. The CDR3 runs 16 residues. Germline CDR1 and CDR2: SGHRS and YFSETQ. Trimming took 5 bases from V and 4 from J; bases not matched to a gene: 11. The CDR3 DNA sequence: TGCGCCAGCAGTTCCCTTACTAGCGGGGTGGGAGAGACCCAGTACTTC. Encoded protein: CASSSLTSGVGETQYF.

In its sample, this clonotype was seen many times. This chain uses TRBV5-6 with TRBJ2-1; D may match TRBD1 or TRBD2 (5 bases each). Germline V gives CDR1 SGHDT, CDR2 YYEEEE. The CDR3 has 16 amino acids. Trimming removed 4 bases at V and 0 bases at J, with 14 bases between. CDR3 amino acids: CASSIVPGSSYNEQFF. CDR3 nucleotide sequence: TGTGCCAGCAGCATTGTACCAGGGAGCTCCTACAATGAGCAGTTCTTC. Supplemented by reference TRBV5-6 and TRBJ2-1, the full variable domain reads DAGVTQSPTHLIKTRGQQVTLRCSPKSGHDTVSWYQQALGQGPQFIFQYYEEEERQRGNFPDRFSGHQFPNYSSELNVNALLLGDSALYLCASSIVPGSSYNEQFFGPGTRLTVL.

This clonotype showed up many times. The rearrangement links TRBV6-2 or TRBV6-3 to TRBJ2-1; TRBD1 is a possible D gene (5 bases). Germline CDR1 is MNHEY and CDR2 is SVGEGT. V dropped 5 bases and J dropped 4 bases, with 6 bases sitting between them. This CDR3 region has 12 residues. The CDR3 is CASSPGYNEQFF. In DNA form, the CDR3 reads TGTGCCAGCAGTCCAGGGTACAATGAGCAGTTCTTC.